Listed here is a single T cell receptor beta chain. No antigen is known for it. Base qualities were left out, and no much larger clone turns up one base away. The time point label, read with the paper, signifies: baseline before first vaccination. The vaccinee samples were drawn from two UK trials, COV001 and COV002, one of which was a single-blind randomized controlled phase 2/3 trial testing AZD1222 (ChAdOx1 nCoV-19) in healthy adults. For TCRbeta chain sequencing, PBMC samples were collected from trial participants at day 0 and at day 28 after the second dose. CDR1 SNHLY and CDR2 FYNNEI were looked up in the germline V gene. V and J lose 9 bases and 2 bases, and a span of 22 bases separates them. The CDR3 spans 16 residues, from the cysteine through the phenylalanine. The entry retains the CDR3 DNA only, 48 bases that are in frame from base 1. This entry is derived from a study of T cell responses to AZD1222 COVID-19 vaccine (dated by TCRdb to the early 2020s). Background for the entire study: AZD1222 recipients with second doses at about 4 weeks or about 12 weeks were pooled, because spike-specific TCR depth and breadth did not differ between schedules. TCR sequencing covered over 230 trial participants: 200 to 220 given two doses of AZD1222 and 26 given two doses of MenACWY control vaccine. Trial participants were enrolled by age into 18-55, 56-69 and 70-plus year subgroups, with about 150, 28 and 57 TCR-sequenced participants respectively.

What the research found in general, with its limitations: The whole spike protein was spanned by vaccine-associated CD4 TCRs, and dominant responses were seen in regions 160-218 and 743-854. The 56-69-year group was small, and its depth increase did not reach significance, likely because of low power. Conclusions about previously exposed vaccinees are limited, since just six or seven AZD1222 recipients were seropositive for SARS-CoV-2 at baseline. Nearly half of unique spike-specific TCRs reportedly recognized epitopes outside regions mutated in the B.1.351 and B.1.1.7 variants. A significant rise in spike-specific TCR breadth and depth was observed after two AZD1222 doses relative to day 0 and relative to MenACWY recipients. Participants were mostly white British and included more females than males, and it was suggested by the authors that clonal diversity may have been underestimated. Because no day 14 peak-response samples were available, repertoires were characterized only after the peak T cell response.

The CDR3 regions of human TCRbeta chains were analyzed by immunosequencing. As for the original processing: TCRs in the repertoires were compared against a reference library of SARS-CoV-2-specific TCRs that had been generated with the MIRA antigen-specificity platform. Breadth was defined as the fraction of unique TCRs that were SARS-CoV-2-associated. Depth was defined as the fraction of total T cells that were SARS-CoV-2-associated. Using the MIRA data, every spike-specific TCR was mapped to the spike region that the TCR reacted to and assigned to either a CD4 or a CD8 class. Log10-transformed breadth and depth values were compared by one-way ANOVA with Sidak's multiple comparisons tests. The table was pulled from immuneACCESS by TCRdb, which kept in-frame rearrangements only. Such tables lose some clones; where checked, under half of the loss comes from unresolved V genes, and the rest has no known cause. The DNA was the basis for D and trimming; V, J and clone size are from that table. The sample table shows around 100,000 clones, and about 93% are seen once. The top ten hold around 4.7% of the sample.

The sequence was obtained from an adult in good health. This material consisted of peripheral blood, taken on day 0 of AZD1222 vaccination. This chain joins TRBV2 to TRBJ1-1; matching of 5 bases hints at TRBD1 as the D gene. The base sequence is TGTGCCAGAGGGCCCCTTCGGGACCGGAGTAACACTGAAGCTTTCTTT. This yields the protein CARGPLRDRSNTEAFF.